This T cell receptor (beta chain) was sequenced in a study of blood T cell repertoires in COVID-19. Study-wide context: Whether acute or convalescent, the COVID-19 samples came from the United States, Italy and Spain. PBMCs, B-cell-depleted T cells, or T cells were the source of the cDNA or gDNA that made up the material.

V gave up 5 bases and J gave up 4 bases; unmatched junction bases: 12. Germline assignment: CDR1 SGHVS and CDR2 FQNEAQ. CDR3 length: 17 amino acids. Per the original data handling: Reference gene primer amplification in the assay estimated nucleated cell counts. TCRdb's table, derived via immunoSEQ multiplex PCR, lists solely in-frame clones and lacks some. D and trimming come from the DNA, and the V and J calls and clone size come from that table. The data hold around 31,000 clones, with roughly nine tenths observed a single time. The sequencing sample was made of peripheral blood. V and J are TRBV7-8 and TRBJ2-3; 10 nucleotides agree with TRBD2. The TCR was taken from a man aged 60-69 years with acute or convalescent COVID-19. The chain's CDR3 is CASSQRSSGRRADTQYF. The CDR3 bases are TGTGCCAGCAGCCAGAGGTCTAGCGGGAGAAGAGCAGATACGCAGTATTTT.